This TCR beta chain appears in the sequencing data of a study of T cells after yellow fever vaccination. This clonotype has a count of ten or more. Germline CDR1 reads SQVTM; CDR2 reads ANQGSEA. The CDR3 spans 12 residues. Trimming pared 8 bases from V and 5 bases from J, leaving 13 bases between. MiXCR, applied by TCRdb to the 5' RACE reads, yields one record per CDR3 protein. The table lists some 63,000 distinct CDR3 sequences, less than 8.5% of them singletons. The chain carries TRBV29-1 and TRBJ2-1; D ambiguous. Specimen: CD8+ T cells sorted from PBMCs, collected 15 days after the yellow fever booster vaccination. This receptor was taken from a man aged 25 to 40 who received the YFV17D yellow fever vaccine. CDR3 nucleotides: TGCAGCCCTGTTGGACGAGACAATGAGCAGTTCTTC. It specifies CSPVGRDNEQFF.